The 9 T cell receptor beta chains in this list originate from one sample, sequenced in a study of T cells in localized non-small cell lung cancer. Libraries were prepared by immunoSEQ multiplex PCR; TCRdb keeps only in-frame clonotypes and omits some of them. Of 20,000 to 30,000 clones in the sample, approximately 86% were seen once. The source was peripheral blood, collected before any cancer treatment. These receptor sequences come from a female donor over 55 with stage II squamous cell lung carcinoma.

The V and J genes are TRBV6-6 and TRBJ2-3; 7 bases fit TRBD1. The germline gives CDR1 MNHNY, CDR2 SVGAGI (reference sequence). The CDR3 is made up of 14 amino acids. J gave up 5 bases and V 2 bases, and 4 bases lay outside the gene matches. The CDR3 region has the DNA TGTGCCAGCAGTTACGCACAGGGGATAGATACGCAGTATTTT. Its translation is CASSYAQGIDTQYF.

The rearrangement links TRBV7-8 to TRBJ1-2, with TRBD1 matching 7 bases. This CDR3 region has 13 residues. V dropped 3 bases and J dropped 6; count of bases not matched to a gene: 4. Germline V lookup: CDR1 SGHVS, CDR2 FQNEAQ. DNA of the CDR3: TGTGCCAGCAGCTTGGGGGGGACAGATGGCTACACCTTC. Translation gives CASSLGGTDGYTF.

The chain uses TRBV5-8 and TRBJ1-2; weak D call: TRBD1 (6 bases). The V gene's germline CDR1 is SGHTS and CDR2 YDEGEE. This CDR3 is 14 amino acids long. V dropped 1 base and J dropped 2 bases, with 9 bases sitting between them. DNA of the CDR3: TGTGCCAGCAGCTTGCCAGGGGCGAACTATGGCTACACCTTC. This gives the protein CASSLPGANYGYTF.

This clone is a singleton in its sample. This chain uses TRBV28 with TRBJ2-1, with 7 bases that match TRBD2. Germline CDR1 is MDHEN and CDR2 is SYDVKM. Trimming removed 3 bases from V and 4 bases from J; junction bases left unmatched: 6. The CDR3 spans 15 residues. DNA of the CDR3: TGTGCCAGCAGTTTGCGGGAGACGTTTTACAATGAGCAGTTCTTC. Translated, it gives CASSLRETFYNEQFF.

This chain links TRBV5-6 with TRBJ1-1, with a weak D call TRBD1 (5 bases). This CDR3 comprises 11 residues. V was shortened by 4 bases and J by 11 bases, with 12 bases between the two germline ends. Germline-derived CDR1 and CDR2 are SGHDT and YYEEEE. CDR3 amino acids: CASSPGGEAFF. CDR3 coding DNA: TGTGCCAGCAGCCCCGGGGGGGAGGCTTTCTTT.

The chain uses TRBV28 and TRBJ1-2, with TRBD1 matching over 7 bases. V gave up 8 bases and J gave up 2 bases; unmatched junction bases: 5. Germline CDR1 reads MDHEN; CDR2 reads SYDVKM. The CDR3 covers 13 residues. The CDR3 sequence is CASLDRKNYGYTF. The DNA of the CDR3 is TGTGCCAGCTTGGACAGGAAAAACTATGGCTACACCTTC.

This rearrangement joins TRBV9 to TRBJ1-5; D perhaps matches TRBD1 (6 bases). CDR1 is SGDLS and CDR2 is YYNGEE in the germline V gene. Trimming cost V 6 bases and J 7 bases, with 17 bases left between them. The CDR3 loop spans 14 amino acids. The CDR3 is CASNREGQAQPQHF. CDR3 nucleotide sequence: TGTGCCAGCAATCGAGAGGGACAAGCCCAGCCCCAGCATTTT.

A single count supports this clone. The chain joins TRBV6-4 to TRBJ2-6, with 7 bases matching TRBD1. CDR1 is MRHNA and CDR2 is SNTAGT in the germline V gene. V shed 6 bases, J shed 4 bases, and the junction held 6 bases outside the gene matches. The CDR3 totals 15 residues. The CDR3 coding sequence is TGTGCCAGCAGCAGAACAGGGGACGGGGCCAACGTCCTGACTTTC. Translated: CASSRTGDGANVLTF.

The chain employs TRBV7-2 and TRBJ1-2; 9 nucleotides match TRBD1. Trimming removed 7 bases from V and 7 bases from J; junction bases left unmatched: 13. The CDR3 totals 15 residues. CDR1 SGHTA and CDR2 FQGNSA come from the germline V gene. CDR3 coding DNA: TGTGCCAGCAAGAGGGACAGGGAGCGGTCGGGTGGCTACACCTTC. Amino acids: CASKRDRERSGGYTF.